This T cell receptor (beta chain) was sequenced during a study of CXCR3-negative and CXCR3-positive naive CD8 T cells. Study-wide results and limits: TRB CDR3s of CXCR3-positive naive cells were more hydrophobic than those of CXCR3-negative naive cells.

The CDR3 runs to 14 residues. Looked up from germline, CDR1 is SEHNR and CDR2 is FQNEAQ (reference sequence). Note on this clonotype: Its antigen is currently unknown.

The TRB libraries of cDNA were built by UMI-labeled 5' RACE. TCRdb re-called the 5' RACE reads and shows each CDR3 protein once, DNA omitted. The table for this sample gives about 110,000 distinct CDR3 sequences. Sequenced sample: naive CXCR3+ CD8+ T cells from blood. The subset was: CD45RO-CCR7+CD27+CD95- naive CD8+ T cells expressing CXCR3 (TNR3+). The V and J genes are TRBV7-9 and TRBJ2-7. The TCR sequence derives from a human donor in good health. Some clones in this sample may be carry-over from other donors' samples. The CDR3 loop is CASSFVGSSYEQYF.